The present T cell receptor beta chain was sequenced within a study of technical replicates of blood from four donors. Measured with immunoSEQ multiplex PCR; TCRdb has only the in-frame clones, and not every one. The profile shows 17,000 or so clones, about 89% of them singletons. Looked up from germline, CDR1 is LNHDA and CDR2 is SQIVND (reference sequence). The CDR3 has 16 residues. V lost 0 bases, J lost 1 base, and 2 bases stayed unmatched. This receptor was obtained from a human donor in good health. Sequenced: PBMCs. The V call is TRBV19, the J call TRBJ1-5, with TRBD1 matching over 8 bases. CDR3 protein: CASSIETGVSNQPQHF. The CDR3, as DNA: TGTGCCAGTAGTATAGAGACAGGGGTAAGCAATCAGCCCCAGCATTTT. Based on the CDR3 plus reference TRBV19 and TRBJ1-5, the full variable domain is DGGITQSPKYLFRKEGQNVTLSCEQNLNHDAMYWYRQDPGQGLRLIYYSQIVNDFQKGDIAEGYSVSREKKESFPLTVTSAQKNPTAFYLCASSIETGVSNQPQHFGDGTRLSIL.